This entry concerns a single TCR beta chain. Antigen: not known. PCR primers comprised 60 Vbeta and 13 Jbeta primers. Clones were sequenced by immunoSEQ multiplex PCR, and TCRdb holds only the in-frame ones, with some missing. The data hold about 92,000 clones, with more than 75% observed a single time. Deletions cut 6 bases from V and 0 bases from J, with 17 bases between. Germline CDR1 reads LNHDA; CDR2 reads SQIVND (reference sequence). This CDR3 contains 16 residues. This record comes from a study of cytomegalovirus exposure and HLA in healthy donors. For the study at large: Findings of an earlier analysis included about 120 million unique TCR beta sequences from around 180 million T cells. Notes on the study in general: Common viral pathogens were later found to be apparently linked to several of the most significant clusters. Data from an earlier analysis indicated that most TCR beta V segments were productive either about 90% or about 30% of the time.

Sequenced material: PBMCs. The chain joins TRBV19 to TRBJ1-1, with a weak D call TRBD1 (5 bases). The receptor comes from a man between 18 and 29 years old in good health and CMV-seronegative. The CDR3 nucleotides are TGTGCCAGTAGCGAAGCAGGCAGGGCTATGAACACTGAAGCTTTCTTT. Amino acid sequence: CASSEAGRAMNTEAFF.